A single TCR beta chain is shown here with its context. What it binds is unknown. The assay was immunoSEQ multiplex PCR, and TCRdb's table has in-frame clones only and misses some. The data hold 150,000 to 200,000 clones, with about 90% observed a single time. Trimming removed 3 bases at V and 6 bases at J, with 21 bases between. Per germline, CDR1 SGDLS and CDR2 YYNGEE. The CDR3 length is 16 residues. These data originate in a study of T cell responses to AZD1222 COVID-19 vaccine. Study-wide context: Second doses were pooled across both intervals (about 4 or about 12 weeks). General study findings and limits: The donor group comprised mostly white British people and more females; the analysis possibly underestimated clonal diversity. Two AZD1222 doses significantly raised spike-specific TCR breadth and depth over controls.

The gene calls are TRBV9 and TRBJ1-1; D unresolved. This receptor was identified in an adult in good health. Sequences were derived from peripheral blood, sampled on day 0 of AZD1222 vaccination. This chain's CDR3 is CASSATGALITPEAFF. In nucleotides, the CDR3 is TGTGCCAGCAGCGCCACCGGCGCCCTCATTACCCCTGAAGCTTTCTTT.